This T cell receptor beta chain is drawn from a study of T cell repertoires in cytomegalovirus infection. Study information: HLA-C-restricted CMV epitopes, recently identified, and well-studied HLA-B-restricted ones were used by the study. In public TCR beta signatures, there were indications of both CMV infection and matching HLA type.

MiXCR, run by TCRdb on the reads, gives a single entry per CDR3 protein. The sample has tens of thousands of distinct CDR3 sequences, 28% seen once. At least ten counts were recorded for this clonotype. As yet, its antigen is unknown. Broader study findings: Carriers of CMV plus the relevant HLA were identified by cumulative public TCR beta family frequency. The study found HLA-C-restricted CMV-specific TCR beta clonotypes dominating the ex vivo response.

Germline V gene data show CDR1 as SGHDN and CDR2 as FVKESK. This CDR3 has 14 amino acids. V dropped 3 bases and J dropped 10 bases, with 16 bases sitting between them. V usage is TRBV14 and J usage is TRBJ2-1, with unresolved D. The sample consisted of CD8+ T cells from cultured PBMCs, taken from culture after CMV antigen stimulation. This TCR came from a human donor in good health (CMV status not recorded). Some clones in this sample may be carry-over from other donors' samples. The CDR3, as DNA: TGTGCCAGCAGCCAGGCACAGTTCCTAAGGGAGCAGTTCTTC. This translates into CASSQAQFLREQFF.